This T cell receptor (beta chain) was captured in a study of OX40 agonist ivuxolimab in advanced cancers. Study at large: Patients enrolled in dose escalation were diagnosed with hepatocellular carcinoma, melanoma, renal cell or head and neck cancer.

Anyone with autoimmune disease history or systemic immunosuppression was excluded. Sampled blood was obtained at baseline, cycle 4 day 1, and cycle 7 day 1. This table comes from immunoSEQ multiplex PCR, and its TCRdb copy is limited to in-frame clones, with some not included. The sample includes about 79,000 clones, 70% to 90% seen only once; the top ten take about 4%. The receptor's source is an adult with an advanced solid tumor such as melanoma, head and neck, liver or kidney cancer. The sequences come from CD4+ or CD8+ T cells sorted from blood, collected in a trial of the OX40 agonist ivuxolimab.

Here the CDR3 reads CASSPKGQDFSGNTIYF. DNA of the CDR3: TGTGCCAGCTCACCTAAGGGACAGGACTTCTCTGGAAACACCATATATTTT. The V and J genes are TRBV18 and TRBJ1-3, with TRBD1 matching over 8 bases. The CDR3 has 17 amino acids. Germline V gene sequence: CDR1 KGHSH, CDR2 LQKENI. V dropped 3 bases and J dropped 0; count of bases not matched to a gene: 7.